Reported below is one TCR beta chain. The antigen is unknown. This sample is part of a study of cytomegalovirus exposure and HLA in healthy donors. The donors belonged to the approximately 120-subject validation cohort, separate from the roughly 670-subject first cohort. Germline V gene lookup returns CDR1 MNHEY and CDR2 SVGAGI. The CDR3 covers 16 residues. V shed 0 bases and J 5 bases; nucleotides not matched to a gene: 7. Study-wide results and caveats: Despite most TCR sequences being rare, some public TCRs occurred in many donors. Subsequent analysis revealed that first-cohort TCR clusters tended to co-occur in the 120 validation repertoires.

Produced via immunoSEQ multiplex PCR; TCRdb's table is partial and in-frame only. The sample yields fewer than 120,000 clones, approximately 90% seen once. The TCR comes from a woman in her 30s in good health and CMV-seropositive. Sequences were obtained from PBMCs. The J gene is TRBJ2-3, the V gene TRBV6-5, with 8 bases that match TRBD1. The CDR3: CASSYSRTGLRDTQYF. The CDR3, as DNA: TGTGCCAGCAGTTACTCCAGGACAGGGTTACGAGATACGCAGTATTTT.